The 21 T cell receptor beta chains presented below share a single source sample, sequenced in a study of T cell clonality in common variable immunodeficiency. Here immunoSEQ multiplex PCR was the method, and the copy in TCRdb shows in-frame clones only, minus some. The sample yields fewer than 50,000 clones, without any singletons. The source material was peripheral blood mononuclear cells. These receptors all stem from a person aged 18-70 years in good health.

There are many counts of this clone. The sequence runs out 3 residues before the end of the CDR3; the remainder is reconstructed from the germline J gene. The rearrangement joins TRBV5-6 to TRBJ2-2, with D tentatively TRBD2 (5 bases). The germline V and J ends were trimmed by 4 bases and 4 bases, with 11 bases remaining between them. Germline CDR1 SGHDT, CDR2 YYEEEE. The CDR3 runs 14 residues. The CDR3: CASSMDSSTGELFF. The part of the CDR3 DNA that was read is TGTGCCAGCAGCATGGACTCATCCACCGGGGAG.

This clone was seen many times. Sequencing ends 3 residues short of the CDR3 end; the germline J gene provides the rest. V is TRBV18 and J is TRBJ2-3; TRBD1 might be the D (5 bases). The length of the CDR3 is 13 residues. Germline CDR1 and CDR2: KGHSH and LQKENI. Trimming cost V 5 bases and J 2 bases, with 8 bases left between them. The CDR3 here is CASSSTVTDTQYF. CDR3 DNA, as far as it was read: TGTGCCAGCTCATCGACAGTCACAGATACG.

This clone was detected ten times or more. The read ends 3 residues early relative to the CDR3; the germline J gene fills the gap. The chain recombines TRBV7-2 with TRBJ2-7, with 9 bases that match TRBD1. The CDR3 is 15 amino acids. Trimming cost V 5 bases and J 2 bases; bases outside gene matches: 7. Germline V gives CDR1 SGHTA, CDR2 FQGNSA. CDR3 DNA (partial): TGTGCCAGCAGCACAGGACAGGGGAAAGCCTACGAG. Encoded protein: CASSTGQGKAYE. The complete CDR3 protein is CASSTGQGKAYEQYF.

At least ten counts were recorded for this clone. The read is 3 residues too short to cover the CDR3 end, so that end is filled in from the germline J gene. This chain connects TRBV19 to TRBJ2-1; possibly TRBD2 for D (5 bases). CDR1 is LNHDA and CDR2 is SQIVND in the germline V gene (reference sequence). The CDR3 spans 15 residues. With 3 bases removed from V and 8 bases from J, the gap between germline ends came to 17 bases. Incomplete CDR3 DNA: TGTGCCAGTAGTATCGGCATCAGAGCGGTCGATGAG. This codes for CASSIGIRAVDE. The entire CDR3 is CASSIGIRAVDEQFF.

This clone was picked up many times. The read terminates 3 residues before the CDR3 end, so the remaining end is supplied by the germline J gene. The V and J genes are TRBV7-8 and TRBJ2-7; TRBD2 might be the D (5 bases). Germline V gene lookup returns CDR1 SGHVS and CDR2 FQNEAQ. The V end lost 5 bases, the J end lost 3 bases, and 17 bases lay between the germline ends. The CDR3 consists of 15 residues. The CDR3 is CASSPRRTSLYEQYF. CDR3 DNA (partial): TGTGCCAGCAGCCCGAGGCGGACTTCCCTCTACGAG. The complete variable domain, with remaining parts taken from reference TRBV7-8 and TRBJ2-7, reads GAGVSQSPRYKVAKRGQDVALRCDPISGHVSLFWYQQALGQGPEFLTYFQNEAQLDKSGLPSDRFFAERPEGSVSTLKIQRTQQEDSAVYLCASSPRRTSLYEQYFGPGTRLTVT.

This clone came up a few times. The read terminates 3 residues before the CDR3 end, so the remaining end is supplied by the germline J gene. The V gene is TRBV19, the J gene TRBJ1-2, with D unclear. This CDR3 is 15 amino acids long. Germline CDR1 reads LNHDA; CDR2 reads SQIVND (reference sequence). Partial CDR3 DNA: TGTGCCAGTAGTAGTGGAGCGGGAGCCATCAATGAC. It specifies CASSSGAGAIND. The whole CDR3 protein is CASSSGAGAINDYTF.

This clone appeared many times. From the germline J gene comes the end of the CDR3, since the read stops 3 residues before it. The chain joins TRBV9 to TRBJ1-4; 8 bases fit TRBD1. The CDR3 runs to 15 residues. V dropped 4 bases and J dropped 5; count of bases not matched to a gene: 7. Looked up from germline, CDR1 is SGDLS and CDR2 is YYNGEE. The covered CDR3 bases are TGTGCCAGCAGCCCCAGGACAGGGCTAAATGAAAAA. Its protein is CASSPRTGLNEK. The whole CDR3 is CASSPRTGLNEKLFF.

This clone was counted ten times or more. The missing CDR3 end, 3 residues past where the read stops, is filled in from the germline J gene. This chain joins TRBV30 and TRBJ2-6; D possibly corresponds to TRBD1 (5 bases). V was shortened by 4 bases and J by 0 bases, with 10 bases between the two germline ends. CDR1 and CDR2 (germline): GTSNPN, SVGIG (reference sequence). CDR3 length: 15 amino acids. Incomplete CDR3 DNA: TGTGCCTGGAAAGGGGTTGGCTCTGGGGCCAACGTC. Protein: CAWKGVGSGANV. The whole CDR3 sequence is CAWKGVGSGANVLTF. Full variable domain (missing parts from reference TRBV30 and TRBJ2-6): SQTIHQWPATLVQPVGSPLSLECTVEGTSNPNLYWYRQAAGRGLQLLFYSVGIGQISSEVPQNLSASRPQDRQFILSSKKLLLSDSGFYLCAWKGVGSGANVLTFGAGSRLTVL.

This clone was seen at least ten times. The DNA ends 3 residues before the CDR3 does, and the rest of the CDR3 is filled in from the germline J gene. The chain recombines TRBV20-1 with TRBJ2-7; D might be TRBD2 (5 bases). Germline CDR1 reads DFQATT; CDR2 reads SNEGSKA (reference sequence). V lost 5 bases and J 6 bases, leaving 14 bases between the germline ends. The CDR3 is made up of 12 amino acids. The sequenced part of the CDR3 DNA is TGCAGTGCTGTGCTTACTAGGCGCGAG. As protein: CSAVLTRRE. The whole CDR3 protein is CSAVLTRREQYF.

The chain's CDR3 is CASSERDRGRTEAFF. CDR3 DNA (partial): TGTGCCAGCAGTGAAAGGGACAGGGGGCGGACTGAA. J is TRBJ1-1 and V is TRBV2, with 12 nucleotides matching TRBD1. The CDR3 goes on 3 residues after the read ends, and that part is filled in from the germline J gene. The CDR3 has 15 residues. V lost 2 bases and J lost 5; bases outside the gene matches: 3. Germline V CDR1 and CDR2: SNHLY, FYNNEI.

This clone was found many times. The DNA ends 3 residues before the CDR3 does, and the rest of the CDR3 is filled in from the germline J gene. The V call is TRBV5-1, the J call TRBJ2-7; the D gene is possibly TRBD2 (6 bases). The V end was cut by 0 bases, the J end by 4 bases, with 11 bases between. Germline lookup yields CDR1 SGHRS and CDR2 YFSETQ. CDR3 length: 14 amino acids. The CDR3 spells CASSLVPEGYEQYF. The part of the CDR3 DNA that was read is TGCGCCAGCAGCTTGGTTCCGGAGGGTTACGAG.

Regarding this clone: The read ends 3 residues shy of where the CDR3 ends; the end is completed using the germline J gene. The gene calls are TRBV7-9 and TRBJ2-3; 7 bases are a match to TRBD2. This CDR3 has 15 amino acids. Germline values: CDR1 SEHNR, CDR2 FQNEAQ (reference sequence). V lost 4 bases to trimming and J lost 0 bases; unmatched junction nucleotides: 4. CDR3 bases read: TGTGCCAGCAGCTCCGGACTAGTTAGCACAGATACG. Encoded protein: CASSSGLVSTDT. The complete CDR3 protein is CASSSGLVSTDTQYF. Variable domain in full (rest from reference TRBV7-9 and TRBJ2-3): DTGVSQNPRHKITKRGQNVTFRCDPISEHNRLYWYRQTLGQGPEFLTYFQNEAQLEKSRLLSDRFSAERPKGSFSTLEIQRTEQGDSAMYLCASSSGLVSTDTQYFGPGTRLTVL.

At least ten counts were recorded for this clone. CDR3 loop: CASSYRGKIDTQYF. The part of the CDR3 DNA that was read is TGTGCCAGCAGCTACCGGGGGAAAATAGATACG. The chain joins TRBV7-6 to TRBJ2-3; perhaps TRBD2 as D (6 bases). The read ends 3 residues before the CDR3 terminus; that terminus is restored from the germline J gene. The CDR3 consists of 14 residues. Trimming removed 4 bases from V and 5 bases from J, with 13 bases in between. CDR1 and CDR2 from the germline V gene are SGHVS and FNYEAQ.

In its sample, this clone was seen many times. The CDR3 end lies 3 residues beyond the end of the read and is filled in from the germline J gene. The J gene is TRBJ2-2, the V gene TRBV12-3 or TRBV12-4; possible D gene TRBD2, 6 bases. This CDR3 has 18 residues. The ends were cut back, 3 bases at V and 1 base at J, with 18 bases in the middle. CDR3 bases read: TGTGCCAGCAGTTTCGGTAGCGGCCACAATGAGAACACCGGGGAG. Its protein product is CASSFGSGHNENTGE. The CDR3, in full, reads CASSFGSGHNENTGELFF.

This clone came up many times. The read gets to within 3 residues of the CDR3 end, and the germline J gene fills in the rest. The V gene is TRBV5-6, the J gene TRBJ1-2, with 7 positions matching TRBD1. Germline-derived CDR1 and CDR2 are SGHDT and YYEEEE. The V and J ends lost 6 bases and 4 bases, in that order; junction bases with no gene match: 9. This CDR3 comprises 14 residues. The sequenced CDR3 bases are TGTGCCAGCACGCTGGGGCAGGGGGGCTATGGC. Translating gives CASTLGQGGYG. The entire CDR3 protein is CASTLGQGGYGYTF. Full variable domain (remainder filled in from reference TRBV5-6 and TRBJ1-2): DAGVTQSPTHLIKTRGQQVTLRCSPKSGHDTVSWYQQALGQGPQFIFQYYEEEERQRGNFPDRFSGHQFPNYSSELNVNALLLGDSALYLCASTLGQGGYGYTFGSGTRLTVV.

This clone was detected ten times or more. The CDR3 end lies 3 residues beyond the end of the read and is filled in from the germline J gene. V usage is TRBV5-1 and J usage is TRBJ1-3; 7 bases agree with TRBD1. Germline values: CDR1 SGHRS, CDR2 YFSETQ. This CDR3 region has 16 residues. The trim removed 4 bases at V and 4 bases at J, leaving 11 bases unmatched. The CDR3 sequence is CASSPRGQREGNTIYF. The DNA read from the CDR3 is TGCGCCAGCAGCCCGAGGGGGCAGCGGGAAGGAAACACC.

As for this clone: This sequence may be a read error, since a much larger clone differs from it by one base. Read coverage stops 3 residues before the CDR3 terminus; the germline J gene supplies the remainder. J is TRBJ1-4 and V is TRBV20-1; maybe TRBD1 (6 bases). The CDR3 is 15 amino acids. Germline lookup yields CDR1 DFQATT and CDR2 SNEGSKA (reference sequence). This CDR3 reads CSARDRIPGANVLFF. CDR3 DNA (partial): TGCAGTGCTAGGGACAGAATCCCTGGGGCCAACGTA.

This clone appeared a few times. At one boundary the junction diverges from the germline segment, which might be a read error. The read is 3 residues too short to cover the CDR3 end, so that end is filled in from the germline J gene. The chain employs TRBV7-7 and TRBJ1-4; the match to TRBD1 covers 7 bases. Germline V gene sequence: CDR1 SSHAT, CDR2 FNYEAQ (reference sequence). CDR3 length: 15 residues. CDR3 DNA, as far as it was read: TGTGCTAGCAGCACAGGACAGGTCGGGGATGAAAAA. Amino acid sequence: CASSTGQVGDEK. The complete CDR3 reads CASSTGQVGDEKLFF.

The table lists this clone with many counts. The sequenced fragment ends 3 residues before the CDR3 boundary, so the rest is inferred from the germline J gene. The chain links TRBV7-8 to TRBJ1-1, with a tentative D call TRBD1 (5 bases). Germline V gene sequence: CDR1 SGHVS, CDR2 FQNEAQ. The CDR3 length is 14 residues. V lost 1 base, J lost 5 bases, and 11 bases lay in between. The CDR3 DNA, read in part, is TGTGCCAGCAGCTTAGTGGGAGGGGAGACTGAA. Translation gives CASSLVGGETE. The entire CDR3 is CASSLVGGETEAFF.

This clone was seen repeatedly, ten times or more. The read is 3 residues too short to cover the CDR3 end, so that end is filled in from the germline J gene. This chain uses TRBV20-1 with TRBJ2-3; 7 bases line up with TRBD1. CDR1 DFQATT and CDR2 SNEGSKA come from the germline V gene (reference sequence). With V trimmed by 5 bases and J by 1 base, 6 bases remained unmatched. CDR3 length: 14 residues. The covered CDR3 bases are TGCAGTGCTTATAGACAGGGCCGCACAGATACG. It translates to CSAYRQGRTDT. The full CDR3 protein reads CSAYRQGRTDTQYF.

This clone was observed at least ten times. The CDR3 is cut off 3 residues early in the read; its end comes from the germline J gene. This sequence joins TRBV5-1 and TRBJ1-1; possibly TRBD1 for D (6 bases). The CDR3 covers 16 residues. Germline assignment: CDR1 SGHRS and CDR2 YFSETQ. V gave up 4 bases and J gave up 0 bases, with 16 bases separating them. The sequenced CDR3 bases are TGCGCCAGCAGCCCGAGCGGGGGGCGCGTGAACACTGAA. Translation: CASSPSGGRVNTE. The full CDR3 is CASSPSGGRVNTEAFF.